This T cell receptor (beta chain) was captured by sequencing in a study of radiation and T cells in renal cell carcinoma. Findings and limits, study-wide: In blood, top tumor clones expanded by 2 weeks, shrinking by 4.

Profiling relied on immunoSEQ multiplex PCR, and the TCRdb table lists in-frame clones only, not all of them. The sample shows fewer than 80,000 clones, roughly 80% of them seen only once. Time point indicated: blood 4 weeks post-SBRT, at nephrectomy. Treatment meaning: 15 Gy SBRT to primary tumor, nephrectomy 4 weeks later. Nephrectomy followed 15 Gy stereotactic body radiation by 4 weeks. After SBRT, blood was collected at 2 and 4 weeks, plus baseline. As for this clone: Its antigen is not known.

Material: blood, obtained from a patient whose treatment included radiotherapy and nephrectomy. This receptor was taken from a woman aged 55 to 70 with renal cell carcinoma.

CDR3 sequence reads: CASSNLGRRELFF. For the CDR3, the DNA is TGTGCCAGCAGCAATTTAGGCAGGAGGGAGCTGTTTTTT. The chain uses TRBV21-1 and TRBJ2-2; TRBD1 is the table's D call, not checked against the DNA. TRBV21-1 is a known pseudogene. This CDR3 comprises 13 residues.